These 31 T cell receptor beta chains originate from one sample sequenced in a study of T-cell reconstitution after alpha-beta-depleted transplantation in children (TCRdb year 2016). The treatment or condition label on this specimen signifies: allogeneic hematopoietic cell transplantation with graft depleted of TCRalphabeta T cells and CD19 B cells. Library preparation employed PCR. Sequenced using an Illumina HiSeq 2500. TCR libraries were prepared with molecular barcoding, using unique molecular identifiers to normalize TCRbeta repertoire quantification. TCRdb passed the public sequencing reads through fastp at Q25 and MiXCR, retaining productive beta sequences. Each entry merges the rows of one CDR3 protein and shows their most common DNA and genes. Recorded for this sample are some 200,000 distinct CDR3 sequences; 11% of them occurred a single time. Over 25% of the sample is taken by the ten largest.

Sequencing used PBMCs, obtained before TCRalphabeta/CD19-depleted stem cell transplant. The receptors shown here come from a child under two years old with acute myeloid leukemia, due to receive a stem cell transplant.

The table lists this clonotype with many counts. The V and J genes are TRBV6-5 and TRBJ1-2; D remains ambiguous. The V end was cut by 2 bases, the J end by 5 bases, with 9 bases between. Germline loops: CDR1 MNHEY, CDR2 SVGAGI. The length of the CDR3 is 13 residues. The CDR3 region is CASSYGGSYGYTF. The CDR3 region has the DNA TGTGCCAGCAGTTACGGTGGCAGTTATGGCTACACCTTC.

There are many counts of this clonotype. This chain joins TRBV20-1 and TRBJ2-7; 7 nucleotides agree with TRBD1. Per the germline V gene, CDR1 is DFQATT and CDR2 is SNEGSKA (reference sequence). Trimming took 2 bases from V and 0 from J; bases not matched to a gene: 7. CDR3 length equals 15 residues. The CDR3 sequence is CSARLLGQTSYEQYF. The CDR3 DNA follows: TGCAGTGCTAGACTCCTGGGACAGACCTCCTACGAGCAGTACTTC.

This clonotype was counted between two and nine times. The V gene is TRBV11-3, the J gene TRBJ2-1, with D possibly TRBD2 on 6 matching bases. The V and J ends lost 0 bases and 3 bases respectively, with 12 bases between them. The CDR3 covers 16 residues. Germline CDR1 SGHNT, CDR2 YENEEA. The CDR3 region has the DNA TGTGCCAGCAGCTTAGATCCGGCGGGGTTCTACAATGAGCAGTTCTTC. This codes for CASSLDPAGFYNEQFF.

The sample holds a few counts of this clonotype. The chain uses TRBV5-1 and TRBJ2-1; the match to TRBD2 covers 11 bases. Looked up from germline, CDR1 is SGHRS and CDR2 is YFSETQ. The CDR3 spans 16 residues. After removal of 0 bases from V and 7 bases from J, the junction contained 6 bases not matched to a gene. The chain's CDR3 is CASSLVSGRAGNEQFF. CDR3 coding DNA: TGCGCCAGCAGCTTGGTTAGCGGGAGGGCGGGAAATGAGCAGTTCTTC.

This clonotype was observed many times. This rearrangement joins TRBV3-1 to TRBJ1-5, with D possibly matching TRBD1 (5 bases). CDR1 and CDR2 (germline): LGHDT, YNNKEL (reference sequence). The CDR3 consists of 14 residues. The ends were cut back, 3 bases at V and 4 bases at J, with 10 bases in the middle. The CDR3 is CASSHGHENQPQHF. DNA of the CDR3: TGTGCCAGCAGCCACGGACACGAGAATCAGCCCCAGCATTTT.

As for this clonotype: Its ends do not fully match the called genes, so a read error is possible. The rearrangement joins TRBV5-1 to TRBJ2-1, with D perhaps given as TRBD1 or TRBD2 (5 bases each). This CDR3 is built from 13 residues. The germline V gene has CDR1 SGHRS and CDR2 YFSETQ. CDR3 sequence: CTSSLGAPREQFF. The CDR3 DNA sequence: TGCACCAGCAGTCTCGGGGCTCCTAGGGAGCAGTTCTTC.

This clonotype was recorded many times. This chain uses TRBV11-2 with TRBJ2-3, with 12 nucleotides matching TRBD2. The CDR3 loop spans 18 amino acids. Trimming cost V 1 base and J 3 bases; bases outside gene matches: 8. Germline V gene sequence: CDR1 SGHAT, CDR2 FQNNGV. CDR3 loop: CASSLGPLAGGQTDTQYF. The CDR3 DNA is TGTGCCAGCAGCTTAGGCCCTCTAGCGGGAGGGCAGACAGATACGCAGTATTTT.

This clonotype was recorded many times. The chain links TRBV12-3 or TRBV12-4 to TRBJ1-1, with D unclear. The CDR3 runs to 13 residues. Deletions cut 4 bases from V and 4 bases from J, with 10 bases between. The CDR3 region is CASSSVAITEAFF. The CDR3 DNA reads as TGTGCCAGCAGTTCGGTCGCCATCACTGAAGCTTTCTTT.

This clonotype was seen just once. This could be a read error, since a much larger clone is one nucleotide away. V gene TRBV28 combines with J gene TRBJ1-5; D possibly corresponds to TRBD1 (6 bases). The CDR3 length is 16 residues. Germline V lookup: CDR1 MDHEN, CDR2 SYDVKM. The CDR3 DNA is TGTGCCAGCAGCCCCTACAGGGTCAATAGCAATCGGCCCCAGCATTTT. Amino acid sequence: CASSPYRVNSNRPQHF.

The chain has TRBV20-1 and TRBJ2-5; the match to TRBD2 covers 11 bases. Trimming at V came to 1 base and at J to 4 bases, leaving 5 bases not matched to a gene. The germline gives CDR1 DFQATT, CDR2 SNEGSKA (reference sequence). This CDR3 comprises 15 residues. The CDR3, as DNA: TGCAGTGCTAGAGTAGCGGGGGGGCTGGGAGAGACCCAGTACTTC. This codes for CSARVAGGLGETQYF.

There are many counts of this clonotype. The chain joins TRBV20-1 to TRBJ2-6; D is possibly TRBD1 (6 bases). Germline lookup yields CDR1 DFQATT and CDR2 SNEGSKA (reference sequence). The CDR3 runs 17 residues. V gave up 1 base and J gave up 0 bases, with 13 bases separating them. DNA for the CDR3: TGCAGTGCTAGAGCACAGGGAATAAGCTCTGGGGCCAACGTCCTGACTTTC. Protein: CSARAQGISSGANVLTF.

This clonotype was counted at least ten times. The chain carries TRBV29-1 and TRBJ1-1; D uncertain. Trimming took off 5 bases at V and 9 bases at J, with 19 bases between the two ends. Germline V gene sequence: CDR1 SQVTM, CDR2 ANQGSEA. The CDR3 length is 13 residues. The CDR3 nucleotides are TGCAGCGTTTTCAGGACCCTCACTAAAAAAGCTTTCTTT. It yields the protein CSVFRTLTKKAFF.

This clonotype showed up many times. The chain uses TRBV7-9 and TRBJ2-7, with TRBD2 identical over 8 bases. Germline V gene data show CDR1 as SEHNR and CDR2 as FQNEAQ (reference sequence). Trimming removed 5 bases from V and 1 base from J; junction bases left unmatched: 13. The CDR3 sequence is 17 residues long. The CDR3 DNA reads as TGTGCCAGCAGCGCAACCACAAGCGGGAGAAGGTCCTACGAGCAGTACTTC. Encoded protein: CASSATTSGRRSYEQYF.

In this sample, this clonotype turned up many times. J is TRBJ1-1 and V is TRBV20-1, with 10 nucleotides matching TRBD1. J gave up 11 bases and V 6 bases, and 9 bases lay outside the gene matches. CDR3 length equals 12 residues. Germline CDR1 is DFQATT and CDR2 is SNEGSKA (reference sequence). In DNA form, the CDR3 reads TGCAGTGCCTCTCGGGACAGGGGTATGGCTTTCTTT. Its translation is CSASRDRGMAFF.

The gene calls are TRBV3-1 and TRBJ2-7; 12 positions match TRBD2. The CDR3 is 15 residues long. Trimming at V came to 4 bases and at J to 3 bases, leaving 4 bases not matched to a gene. Germline loops: CDR1 LGHDT, CDR2 YNNKEL (reference sequence). CDR3 sequence reads: CASSLRTSGVYEQYF. In DNA, the CDR3 is TGTGCCAGCAGCCTCCGGACTAGCGGGGTCTACGAGCAGTACTTC.

A word on this clonotype: Germline and junction disagree at one end, which may indicate a read error. The chain links TRBV7-9 to TRBJ2-1; D is ambiguous. Germline loops: CDR1 SEHNR, CDR2 FQNEAQ (reference sequence). CDR3 size: 13 residues. The CDR3 nucleotides are TGTGCCAGCAGCCCCGTAGTATACAATGAGCAGGTCTTC. Amino acids: CASSPVVYNEQVF.

This clonotype was counted ten times or more. The chain employs TRBV20-1 and TRBJ1-5, with D maybe TRBD1 (6 bases). This CDR3 has 15 residues. Germline V gene sequence: CDR1 DFQATT, CDR2 SNEGSKA (reference sequence). The germline V and J ends were trimmed by 5 bases and 2 bases, with 16 bases remaining between them. The DNA for the CDR3 is TGCAGTGCTCTCAAAGGCGGGGGCGGCAATCAGCCCCAGCATTTT. It is translated as CSALKGGGGNQPQHF.

There are a few counts of this clonotype. The CDR3 DNA reads as TGCGCCAGCAGTCCCCACCAAACGGACTACGAGCAGTACTTC. Translated, it gives CASSPHQTDYEQYF. The chain employs TRBV23-1 and TRBJ2-7; D ambiguous. TRBV23-1 is an ORF for which the function is uncertain. CDR3 length equals 14 residues. V lost 4 bases to trimming and J lost 3 bases, with 13 bases between them.

This clonotype was counted ten times or more. V is TRBV5-5 and J is TRBJ1-2; no clear D. CDR3 length equals 16 residues. Trimming cost V 0 bases and J 6 bases, with 18 bases left between them. Germline CDR1 and CDR2: SGHKS and YYEKEE (reference sequence). The CDR3 nucleotides are TGTGCCAGCAGCTTGGATTGGGGTACGGGTATGAATGGCTACACCTTC. Amino acid sequence: CASSLDWGTGMNGYTF. Full variable domain (remainder filled in from reference TRBV5-5 and TRBJ1-2): DAGVTQSPTHLIKTRGQQVTLRCSPISGHKSVSWYQQVLGQGPQFIFQYYEKEERGRGNFPDRFSARQFPNYSSELNVNALLLGDSALYLCASSLDWGTGMNGYTFGSGTRLTVV.

This clonotype was observed at least ten times. The gene calls are TRBV20-1 and TRBJ2-1, with TRBD2 matching over 12 bases. The trim removed 1 base at V and 0 bases at J, leaving 4 bases unmatched. The V gene's germline CDR1 is DFQATT and CDR2 SNEGSKA (reference sequence). The CDR3 totals 17 residues. The CDR3 nucleotides read TGCAGTGCTAGAGCCGGGACTAGCGGGTCCTCCTACAATGAGCAGTTCTTC. It is translated as CSARAGTSGSSYNEQFF.

This clonotype was found a few times. V usage is TRBV7-3 and J usage is TRBJ2-2; D perhaps matches TRBD2 (6 bases). V lost 6 bases and J lost 1, with 18 bases in between. Germline V gene lookup returns CDR1 SGHTA and CDR2 FQGTGA. This CDR3 has 17 residues. CDR3 amino acids: CASRGYPGLVNTGELFF. CDR3 DNA: TGTGCCAGCAGGGGATATCCGGGACTGGTGAACACCGGGGAGCTGTTTTTT.

Ten or more counts support this clonotype. This chain links TRBV28 with TRBJ1-1, with a weak D call TRBD1 (6 bases). CDR3 length equals 14 residues. Trimming shortened V by 6 bases and J by 4 bases, and 15 bases separated the two germline ends. The germline V gene has CDR1 MDHEN and CDR2 SYDVKM. CDR3 sequence: CASRGAGVSTEAFF. CDR3 DNA: TGTGCCAGCAGGGGGGCAGGGGTCAGCACTGAAGCTTTCTTT.

This clonotype was picked up many times. This sequence joins TRBV21-1 and TRBJ1-5; TRBD1, the D gene given by the table, was not confirmed from the DNA. TRBV21-1 is noted as a pseudogene. The CDR3 sequence is 18 residues long. CDR3 DNA: TGTGCCAGCAGCAAGAGCGGGCCTGGGACAGCCTGCAATCAGCCCCAGCATTTT. Translation: CASSKSGPGTACNQPQHF.

This clonotype was observed a handful of times. This sequence joins TRBV7-9 and TRBJ1-1; no definite D call. Per the germline V gene, CDR1 is SEHNR and CDR2 is FQNEAQ (reference sequence). Between the trimmed V and J ends, which lost 3 bases and 2 bases, there was a span of 10 bases. The CDR3 spans 14 residues. CDR3 sequence (DNA): TGTGCCAGCAGCTTCCGGGCCTCAAACACTGAAGCTTTCTTT. Amino acid sequence: CASSFRASNTEAFF.

The V and J genes are TRBV7-6 and TRBJ2-1; tentative D call: TRBD2 (5 bases). Germline CDR1 SGHVS, CDR2 FNYEAQ. The CDR3 contains 16 residues. With 5 bases removed from V and 8 bases from J, the gap between germline ends came to 22 bases. DNA of the CDR3: TGTGCCAGCAGCCGGGGTGGACTGTCAGTTTCGGATGAGCAGTTCTTC. This gives the protein CASSRGGLSVSDEQFF.

This chain connects TRBV4-3 to TRBJ2-2; 10 nucleotides align to TRBD2. CDR1 and CDR2 (germline): LGHNA, YSLEER. V dropped 4 bases and J dropped 5; count of bases not matched to a gene: 10. The CDR3 sequence is 17 residues long. The DNA of the CDR3 is TGCGCCAGCAGCCTTGGACTCCTACTAGCGGGAACCGGGGAGCTGTTTTTT. Protein: CASSLGLLLAGTGELFF.

This clonotype showed up many times. The V gene is TRBV20-1, the J gene TRBJ2-3, with unresolved D. Germline CDR1 DFQATT, CDR2 SNEGSKA (reference sequence). The CDR3 spans 14 residues. Trimming shortened V by 0 bases and J by 3 bases, and 10 bases separated the two germline ends. As DNA, the CDR3 is TGCAGTGCTAGAGATCGGTTAGAGACAGATACGCAGTATTTT. Amino acid sequence: CSARDRLETDTQYF.

Points on this clonotype: A much larger clone differs by one base, so this may be a read error. The rearrangement uses TRBV30 and TRBJ2-6, with D unclear. Germline V CDR1 and CDR2: GTSNPN, SVGIG (reference sequence). CDR3 length equals 15 residues. CDR3 loop: CACSVQRAGANVLTF. As DNA, the CDR3 is TGTGCCTGTAGTGTACAAAGGGCTGGGGCCAACGTCCTGACTTTC. Based on the CDR3 plus reference TRBV30 and TRBJ2-6, the full variable domain is SQTIHQWPATLVQPVGSPLSLECTVEGTSNPNLYWYRQAAGRGLQLLFYSVGIGQISSEVPQNLSASRPQDRQFILSSKKLLLSDSGFYLCACSVQRAGANVLTFGAGSRLTVL.

This clonotype came up a few times. V usage is TRBV12-3 or TRBV12-4 and J usage is TRBJ2-1; 8 bases are a match to TRBD2. This CDR3 region has 15 residues. The trim removed 4 bases at V and 10 bases at J, leaving 12 bases unmatched. CDR3 sequence reads: CASSSPGGTSGEQFF. The CDR3 bases are TGTGCCAGCAGTTCTCCCGGGGGGACTAGTGGCGAGCAGTTCTTC.

At least ten counts were recorded for this clonotype. V is TRBV2 and J is TRBJ1-6, with D possibly being TRBD1 (5 bases). This CDR3 spans 14 amino acids. Germline V gene data show CDR1 as SNHLY and CDR2 as FYNNEI. Trimming removed 3 bases from V and 7 bases from J, with 10 bases in between. In DNA, the CDR3 is TGTGCCAGCAGTGACCGGACACCAAATTCACCCCTCCACTTT. Translating gives CASSDRTPNSPLHF.

This clonotype was seen repeatedly, ten times or more. The chain links TRBV5-1 to TRBJ2-4; 12 bases align to TRBD2. The CDR3 has 19 residues. With 4 bases clipped from V and 1 base from J, the junction kept 12 bases outside the gene matches. The germline gives CDR1 SGHRS, CDR2 YFSETQ. The CDR3 is CASSPGLTSGGLAKNIQYF. CDR3 sequence (DNA): TGCGCCAGCAGCCCCGGGCTGACTAGCGGGGGCCTTGCCAAAAACATTCAGTACTTC.